Sequencing of this T cell receptor (beta chain) was carried out in a study of T cells in Graves' hyperthyroidism and ophthalmopathy. Germline CDR1 ENHRY, CDR2 SYGVKD. The CDR3 is made up of 13 amino acids. Trimming took 6 bases from V and 8 from J; bases not matched to a gene: 3. Template material for amplifying TCR beta CDR3 regions consisted of RNA transcripts. The study used the HTBI primer set for a first-round RT-PCR of the TCR CDR3. TCRdb re-derived calls from the multiplex PCR reads in MiXCR, one entry per CDR3 protein. The sample records 650,000 to 850,000 distinct CDR3 sequences, 18% being singletons.

The sequenced material came from blood. The TCR comes from a woman in her forties or fifties with Graves' hyperthyroidism that later progressed to Graves' ophthalmopathy. The V and J genes are TRBV10-3 and TRBJ2-1; 11 positions agree with TRBD2. CDR3 sequence (DNA): TGTGCCATCAGCGGGACTAGCGGCGATGAGCAGTTCTTC. The encoded protein is CAISGTSGDEQFF.